These 2 T cell receptor beta chains originate from one sample sequenced in a study of memory CD4+ T cells and cytomegalovirus serostatus. This table comes from immunoSEQ multiplex PCR, and its TCRdb copy is limited to in-frame clones, with some not included. The repertoire holds 55,000 to 75,000 clones, 82% seen once, with 0.88% in the top ten. The sort gate was single viable CD3+CD4+CD8-CD45RO+ cells for memory CD4+ T cells. Sequencing was carried out using memory CD4+ T cells from blood. Every receptor here comes from an adult in good health and CMV-seronegative.

The chain uses TRBV7-8 and TRBJ1-6; D may be TRBD1 (5 bases). Per the germline V gene, CDR1 is SGHVS and CDR2 is FQNEAQ. CDR3 length equals 17 residues. V was shortened by 2 bases and J by 0 bases, with 11 bases between the two germline ends. In nucleotides, the CDR3 is TGTGCCAGCAGCTTACAGGGTCGTAGCTCCTATAATTCACCCCTCCACTTT. Translating gives CASSLQGRSSYNSPLHF.

The chain combines TRBV10-2 with TRBJ1-2, with no clear D. V was shortened by 2 bases and J by 1 base, with 8 bases between the two germline ends. Germline values: CDR1 WSHSY, CDR2 SAAADI. The CDR3 has 14 amino acids. Here the CDR3 reads CASSEGVFNYGYTF. The CDR3 DNA follows: TGCGCCAGCAGTGAGGGGGTTTTTAACTATGGCTACACCTTC.